This TCR beta chain was found in a study of CD8 T cells in Susac syndrome. Study results and limitations: The CD4+ T cell repertoires that were profiled in Susac syndrome showed no clonal expansion. As acknowledged by the study, its TCR sequencing and HLA analysis included a relatively small number of individuals.

Patients with Susac syndrome showed fulfilment of recently defined diagnostic criteria for definite or probable disease. A note on this clonotype: As yet, its antigen is unknown.

Germline CDR1 is MNHEY and CDR2 is SMNVEV (reference sequence). V was pared by 6 bases and J by 6 bases, with 15 bases between. This CDR3 region has 13 residues. Random hexamers were used to reverse transcribe 0.5 to 1 ug of RNA. A single record per CDR3 protein comes from TCRdb applying MiXCR to the immunoSEQ multiplex PCR reads. There are approximately 190,000 distinct CDR3 sequences in the sample; 90% to 96% occur only once, and more than 0.08% lies in the top ten. The TCR sequence derives from a human donor with Susac syndrome. V is TRBV27 and J is TRBJ2-7; the D gene is possibly TRBD2 (6 bases). Sequencing was done on a sample of CD4+ T cells from PBMCs. This CDR3 reads CASSLRLGGEQYF. The CDR3 DNA reads TGTGCCAGCAGCTTGCGGCTCGGGGGCGAGCAGTACTTC.